These 31 T cell receptor beta chains share one sample of origin, sequenced in a study of spatial heterogeneity in lung cancer. TCRdb reprocessed the 5' RACE reads with MiXCR, giving one entry per CDR3 protein. Of around 89,000 distinct CDR3 sequences in the sample, more than 10% were seen once. Indicated time point: sample taken at primary tumor resection. Researchers sequenced whole RNA taken from tumor, nontumor lung or frozen PBMC without sorting. The sequenced sample was PBMCs, obtained at surgery. Receptor source: a male donor with early-stage non-small cell lung cancer.

The table lists this clonotype with a few counts. This chain links TRBV3-1 with TRBJ2-7, with a weak D call TRBD1 (5 bases). The CDR3 extends over 12 amino acids. Deletions cut 6 bases from V and 6 bases from J, with 12 bases between. Germline lookup yields CDR1 LGHDT and CDR2 YNNKEL (reference sequence). CDR3 coding DNA: TGTGCCAGCAGAGGGATTGGGGCCGAGCAGTACTTC. It translates to CASRGIGAEQYF.

This clonotype was picked up many times. The chain uses TRBV6-2 or TRBV6-3 and TRBJ1-1; D is possibly TRBD1 (6 bases). V was trimmed by 7 bases and J by 8 bases, leaving 17 bases between them. The CDR3 is made up of 13 amino acids. CDR1 is MNHEY, CDR2 SVGEGT, per germline. This CDR3 reads CASINRDIDEAFF. CDR3 DNA sequence: TGTGCCAGCATTAACCGGGACATAGACGAAGCTTTCTTT.

This clonotype was found a few times. The chain joins TRBV7-2 to TRBJ1-1; 7 bases align to TRBD1. The V and J ends lost 5 bases and 1 base, in that order; junction bases with no gene match: 4. The germline V gene has CDR1 SGHTA and CDR2 FQGNSA. This CDR3 has 14 amino acids. CDR3 sequence reads: CASSVQGPNTEAFF. The CDR3 DNA follows: TGTGCCAGCAGCGTACAGGGGCCGAACACTGAAGCTTTCTTT.

A few counts support this clonotype. The J gene is TRBJ2-7, the V gene TRBV20-1; D gene ambiguous. This CDR3 is built from 12 residues. Per germline, CDR1 DFQATT and CDR2 SNEGSKA (reference sequence). Between the trimmed V and J ends, which lost 2 bases and 1 base, there was a span of 6 bases. The CDR3 sequence: CSARSRSYEQYF. The CDR3 coding sequence is TGCAGTGCTAGATCCAGATCCTACGAGCAGTACTTC.

V gene TRBV6-5 combines with J gene TRBJ2-5; TRBD2 aligns across 8 bases. This CDR3 spans 17 amino acids. Germline values: CDR1 MNHEY, CDR2 SVGAGI. The trim removed 7 bases at V and 6 bases at J, leaving 19 bases unmatched. CDR3 amino acids: CASNNRTGGLPGKTQYF. Written as DNA, the CDR3 is TGTGCCAGCAATAACCGGACGGGGGGGCTCCCCGGGAAGACCCAGTACTTC.

This clonotype occurred many times. The rearrangement joins TRBV4-3 to TRBJ1-5, with D hard to call. Trimming cost V 0 bases and J 1 base, with 7 bases left between them. The CDR3 totals 15 residues. Germline V CDR1 and CDR2: LGHNA, YSLEER. The CDR3 sequence is CASSQDRLSNQPQHF. The CDR3, as DNA: TGCGCCAGCAGCCAAGATCGTCTCAGCAATCAGCCCCAGCATTTT.

This chain connects TRBV7-8 to TRBJ2-2; TRBD1 aligns across 7 bases. CDR3 size: 15 residues. Per the germline V gene, CDR1 is SGHVS and CDR2 is FQNEAQ. Trimming took 5 bases from V and 6 from J; bases not matched to a gene: 9. This CDR3 reads CASSILRQGPGELFF. The CDR3 bases are TGTGCCAGCAGCATATTGAGACAGGGTCCCGGGGAGCTGTTTTTT.

This clonotype was recorded many times. CDR3 coding DNA: TGCGCCAGCAGCGGATGGGCTTCAGGCCCAGATACGCAGTATTTT. Protein sequence: CASSGWASGPDTQYF. The V call is TRBV5-1, the J call TRBJ2-3; D not certain. V dropped 4 bases and J dropped 4 bases, with 16 bases sitting between them. This CDR3 has 15 amino acids. Germline V CDR1 and CDR2: SGHRS, YFSETQ.

This clonotype appeared a few times. This sequence joins TRBV18 and TRBJ2-5; D might be TRBD1 (6 bases). Trimming shortened V by 3 bases and J by 2 bases, and 13 bases separated the two germline ends. Germline-derived CDR1 and CDR2 are KGHSH and LQKENI. This CDR3 is 15 amino acids long. Here the CDR3 reads CASSPDRPTQETQYF. CDR3 sequence (DNA): TGTGCCAGCTCACCCGACAGGCCAACGCAAGAGACCCAGTACTTC. Full variable domain (missing parts from reference TRBV18 and TRBJ2-5): NAGVMQNPRHLVRRRGQEARLRCSPMKGHSHVYWYRQLPEEGLKFMVYLQKENIIDESGMPKERFSAEFPKEGPSILRIQQVVRGDSAAYFCASSPDRPTQETQYFGPGTRLLVL.

The chain is built from TRBV28 and TRBJ1-5, with 8 bases lining up with TRBD1. The CDR3 sequence is 16 residues long. CDR1 and CDR2 (germline): MDHEN, SYDVKM. V dropped 4 bases and J dropped 9; count of bases not matched to a gene: 14. The CDR3 region has the DNA TGTGCCAGCAGTTCCAGCCCGGGACAGGATTATCGGCCCCAGCATTTT. This codes for CASSSSPGQDYRPQHF. The full variable domain, completed using reference TRBV28 and TRBJ1-5, is DVKVTQSSRYLVKRTGEKVFLECVQDMDHENMFWYRQDPGLGLRLIYFSYDVKMKEKGDIPEGYSVSREKKERFSLILESASTNQTSMYLCASSSSPGQDYRPQHFGDGTRLSIL.

There are many counts of this clonotype. V and J are TRBV4-3 and TRBJ1-2; 7 bases are shared with TRBD1. The CDR3 extends over 13 amino acids. The germline CDR1 and CDR2 sequences are LGHNA and YSLEER. The V segment lost 4 bases and the J segment 4 bases; nucleotides outside the gene matches: 3. CDR3 DNA sequence: TGCGCCAGCAGCCGGACAGGCACCTATGGCTACACCTTC. Amino acid sequence: CASSRTGTYGYTF.

This clonotype occurred many times. V usage is TRBV6-5 and J usage is TRBJ1-2; D gene unclear. Per the germline V gene, CDR1 is MNHEY and CDR2 is SVGAGI. V dropped 2 bases and J dropped 0 bases, with 4 bases sitting between them. CDR3 length equals 13 residues. CDR3 sequence: CASSYSSNYGYTF. The CDR3 DNA sequence: TGTGCCAGCAGTTACAGCTCTAACTATGGCTACACCTTC.

This clonotype has more than one count but fewer than ten. The chain recombines TRBV6-5 with TRBJ1-6, with a tentative D call TRBD1 (6 bases). V dropped 5 bases and J dropped 8 bases, with 13 bases sitting between them. Germline V lookup: CDR1 MNHEY, CDR2 SVGAGI. The CDR3 spans 14 residues. CDR3 DNA: TGTGCCAGCAGTCTGGCAGGGGAAGATTCACCCCTCCACTTT. Its translation is CASSLAGEDSPLHF.

This clonotype appeared a few times. The V call is TRBV7-9, the J call TRBJ2-2; D may be TRBD1 (5 bases). Trimming cost V 5 bases and J 2 bases, with 15 bases left between them. This CDR3 is built from 16 residues. Germline CDR1 SEHNR, CDR2 FQNEAQ (reference sequence). This CDR3 reads CASSQSGQGNTGELFF. In DNA, the CDR3 is TGTGCCAGCAGCCAGTCGGGCCAGGGAAACACCGGGGAGCTGTTTTTT.

The chain uses TRBV10-3 and TRBJ1-2, with TRBD1 identical over 8 bases. Per the germline V gene, CDR1 is ENHRY and CDR2 is SYGVKD. V lost 2 bases and J lost 0; bases outside the gene matches: 11. This CDR3 comprises 18 residues. CDR3 in DNA: TGTGCCATCAGTGAGCCCTTGGGACAGGCGGGCTCTAACTATGGCTACACCTTC. Amino acid sequence: CAISEPLGQAGSNYGYTF.

J is TRBJ2-7 and V is TRBV27; the match to TRBD1 covers 8 bases. The V and J ends lost 6 bases and 4 bases, in that order; junction bases with no gene match: 8. This CDR3 contains 14 residues. CDR1 is MNHEY, CDR2 SMNVEV, per germline (reference sequence). CDR3 coding DNA: TGTGCCAGCAGACAGGACAGGGTATCGTACGAGCAGTACTTC. It encodes CASRQDRVSYEQYF.

This clonotype occurred a few times. The rearrangement joins TRBV5-1 to TRBJ1-6, with D possibly matching TRBD1 (5 bases). V lost 8 bases to trimming and J lost 5 bases, with 14 bases between them. The CDR3 is 14 amino acids. Germline V gives CDR1 SGHRS, CDR2 YFSETQ. The CDR3 loop is CARHLRGDNSPLHF. CDR3 DNA: TGCGCCAGACACCTGAGGGGAGATAATTCACCCCTCCACTTT.

In this sample, this clonotype turned up many times. This chain links TRBV3-1 with TRBJ2-5, with TRBD2 matching over 10 bases. CDR3 length equals 16 residues. V trimming: 4 bases; J trimming: 5 bases; junction bases outside the gene matches: 10. Germline loops: CDR1 LGHDT, CDR2 YNNKEL (reference sequence). The CDR3 nucleotides read TGTGCCAGCAGCCCCCGCAGCGGGGGGGCCTGGGAGACCCAGTACTTC. Translating it yields CASSPRSGGAWETQYF.

V is TRBV7-9 and J is TRBJ2-7, with D possibly being TRBD1 (5 bases). The CDR3 has 14 residues. V was shortened by 0 bases and J by 3 bases, with 9 bases between the two germline ends. Germline CDR1 SEHNR, CDR2 FQNEAQ (reference sequence). As DNA, the CDR3 is TGTGCCAGCAGCTTAGCGCGGCAGGGCTACGAGCAGTACTTC. Translated, it gives CASSLARQGYEQYF.

This clonotype was observed many times. This rearrangement joins TRBV27 to TRBJ1-2; D is ambiguous. The CDR3 contains 14 residues. The germline V and J ends were trimmed by 2 bases and 5 bases, with 12 bases remaining between them. Germline V lookup: CDR1 MNHEY, CDR2 SMNVEV (reference sequence). CDR3 protein: CASSLRWSDYGYTF. CDR3 DNA sequence: TGTGCCAGCAGTTTAAGGTGGAGCGATTATGGCTACACCTTC.

The chain has TRBV2 and TRBJ2-3; TRBD1 matches 7 bases. Germline trimming cut 7 bases from V and 2 bases from J; bases unmatched to any gene: 6. Germline V CDR1 and CDR2: SNHLY, FYNNEI. CDR3 length: 14 amino acids. CDR3 sequence reads: CASIFDRATDTQYF. CDR3 sequence (DNA): TGTGCCAGCATTTTCGACAGGGCCACAGATACGCAGTATTTT.

This clonotype was detected only a few times. The chain uses TRBV6-2 or TRBV6-3 and TRBJ2-1; 7 bases agree with TRBD2. The CDR3 spans 13 residues. The V gene's germline CDR1 is MNHEY and CDR2 SVGEGT. Trimming removed 3 bases from V and 7 bases from J; junction bases left unmatched: 3. Here the CDR3 DNA reads TGTGCCAGCAGTTATGGGAGGGAAAATGAGCAGTTCTTC. Translation: CASSYGRENEQFF.

At least ten counts were recorded for this clonotype. V is TRBV29-1 and J is TRBJ2-1, with 11 bases fitting TRBD1. V lost 6 bases, J lost 7 bases, and 8 bases stayed unmatched. Germline loops: CDR1 SQVTM, CDR2 ANQGSEA. This CDR3 contains 14 residues. The CDR3 DNA reads as TGCAGCGTCGTGGACAGGGGGCTTGGAAATGAGCAGTTCTTC. It yields the protein CSVVDRGLGNEQFF.

The chain links TRBV9 to TRBJ1-4; D uncertain. Germline V gives CDR1 SGDLS, CDR2 YYNGEE. V dropped 3 bases and J dropped 7 bases, with 13 bases sitting between them. The CDR3 is 14 amino acids. The CDR3 DNA follows: TGTGCCAGCAGCGGTAGCGGGCAGAGTGAAAAACTGTTTTTT. Translation gives CASSGSGQSEKLFF.

The chain has TRBV27 and TRBJ2-1, with 10 bases that match TRBD2. The V gene end was trimmed by 6 bases and the J gene end by 13 bases; junction bases not matched to a gene: 6. This CDR3 has 12 amino acids. Germline V gives CDR1 MNHEY, CDR2 SMNVEV (reference sequence). The DNA for the CDR3 is TGTGCCAGCAGGGGAGCGGGAGGGCCCCAGTTCTTC. It specifies CASRGAGGPQFF.

In this sample, this clonotype turned up a few times. CDR3 sequence (DNA): TGTGCCAGCAGTCCTCTAGGCGGGCGCAATGAGCAGTTCTTC. This encodes CASSPLGGRNEQFF. The V and J genes are TRBV28 and TRBJ2-1; possible D gene TRBD2, 5 bases. The CDR3 extends over 14 amino acids. Germline V CDR1 and CDR2: MDHEN, SYDVKM. Between the trimmed V and J ends, which lost 5 bases and 6 bases, there was a span of 14 bases.

The CDR3 DNA reads TGCAGTGCCCCCCCTCGGGCAGCAAACTATGGCTACACCTTC. It is translated as CSAPPRAANYGYTF. The V call is TRBV20-1, the J call TRBJ1-2; unclear D gene. Trimming took off 6 bases at V and 2 bases at J, with 16 bases between the two ends. This CDR3 region has 14 residues. Germline V gene sequence: CDR1 DFQATT, CDR2 SNEGSKA (reference sequence).

This chain links TRBV11-2 with TRBJ1-1; D not resolved. The V and J ends lost 3 bases and 1 base respectively, with 9 bases between them. The CDR3 sequence is 14 residues long. The germline CDR1 and CDR2 sequences are SGHAT and FQNNGV. The CDR3: CASSFAAPNTEAFF. For the CDR3, the DNA is TGTGCCAGCAGCTTCGCGGCCCCGAACACTGAAGCTTTCTTT.

The sample holds a few counts of this clonotype. The J gene is TRBJ1-4, the V gene TRBV20-1; TRBD1 is a possible D gene (6 bases). V was shortened by 6 bases and J by 8 bases, with 16 bases between the two germline ends. CDR3 length: 13 amino acids. The germline gives CDR1 DFQATT, CDR2 SNEGSKA (reference sequence). In DNA form, the CDR3 reads TGCAGTGCCTATGGAGGGGGGGGCGAAAAACTGTTTTTT. This encodes CSAYGGGGEKLFF.

By sample share, this clonotype is medium-sized. The V call is TRBV5-6, the J call TRBJ2-2; 9 positions agree with TRBD1. The length of the CDR3 is 15 residues. The V gene's germline CDR1 is SGHDT and CDR2 YYEEEE. The junction had 3 bases not matched to a gene; V was cut back by 4 bases and J by 2 bases. For the CDR3, the DNA is TGTGCCAGCAGCCCGGGACAGGGAAACACCGGGGAGCTGTTTTTT. Amino acid sequence: CASSPGQGNTGELFF.

This chain uses TRBV12-5 with TRBJ2-1, with D hard to call. The length of the CDR3 is 14 residues. Trimming took off 1 base at V and 1 base at J, with 5 bases between the two ends. Germline V gives CDR1 LGHNT, CDR2 FRNRAP. This CDR3 is CASGLGGSYNEQFF. The DNA for the CDR3 is TGTGCTAGTGGTTTGGGGGGTTCCTACAATGAGCAGTTCTTC.